This T cell receptor beta chain comes out of a study of OX40 agonist ivuxolimab in advanced cancers. Looking at the study overall: Ivuxolimab was a fully human IgG2 agonistic monoclonal antibody targeting the costimulatory receptor OX40 (CD134). Intravenous ivuxolimab was administered to patients every 2 weeks at six dose levels: 0.01, 0.1, 0.3, 1.5, 3 and 10 mg/kg. Of the approximately 54 dose-escalation patients, hepatocellular carcinoma was present in around 20, melanoma in roughly 15, renal cell carcinoma in 9 and head and neck cancer in 9. In the dose-escalation cohort, 82.7% of patients were male, and the mean age was about 55 years, with a range of about 23 to 90. Prior anti-PD-1, anti-PD-L1 or anti-CTLA-4 therapy was permitted, and about two fifths of dose-escalation patients had received checkpoint inhibitors. Partial responses occurred in three dose-escalation patients, of whom one had hepatocellular carcinoma and two had cutaneous melanoma. Peripheral TCRbeta sequencing was intended to test whether TCR sequence diversity was altered and clonal T-cell expansion was caused by ivuxolimab. The monotherapy dose-escalation portion (N ≈ 50 patients) of the phase I ivuxolimab trial is reported in the paper. Study-wide conclusions, independent of this receptor: Low levels of normalized T-cell clonal expansion were also shown by some nonresponding patients. Antigen specificity was not determined for the clonally expanded peripheral T cells. In the 0.1-3.0 mg/kg groups, partial responders had among the lowest normalized peripheral clonal expansion, particularly in CD8+ T cells. On average, CD8+ T cells showed more expanded clones than CD4+ T cells after ivuxolimab. At doses of 0.1 to 3.0 mg/kg, clonal expansion of both CD4+ and CD8+ T cells in blood was seen between baseline and week 6.

Its CDR3 holds 13 amino acids, cysteine through phenylalanine. Only the CDR3 DNA is retained, 39 bases long and in frame from the first base. CDR1 and CDR2 are drawn from the germline V gene: MDHEN, SYDVKM. Deletion took 7 bases off V and 6 bases off J, with a span of 12 bases between the germline ends. Remarks on this clone: Its antigen remains undetermined. The record has no base qualities; no much larger clone is one base away.

Genomic DNA was extracted from sorted cells for sequencing of the TCRbeta CDR3 region. TCRbeta CDR3 regions were sequenced using the immunoSEQ Assay. TCRdb retrieved this table from immuneACCESS and kept in-frame rearrangements only. Not all clones are present; in checked studies, unresolved V genes account for under half, and no reason is known for the remainder. The sample contains just under 65,000 clones, more than 80% of them found a single time. Approximately 1% of the sample belongs to the ten largest clones. Patients with a history of autoimmune disease or receiving systemic immunosuppression were excluded from the trial. Peripheral blood for TCR sequencing was drawn from every dose cohort at baseline, at cycle 4 day 1 and at cycle 7 day 1. Samples were obtained from an open-label, multicenter, first-in-human phase I dose-escalation trial of ivuxolimab. Adults with locally advanced or metastatic melanoma, renal cell, hepatocellular, or head and neck squamous cell carcinoma were enrolled in the trial. Before TCR sequencing, CD4+ T cells and CD8+ T cells from peripheral blood were sorted into separate populations.

The chain employs TRBV28 and TRBJ1-4; possibly the D gene is TRBD1, per 6 matching bases. This TCR was recovered from an adult with an advanced solid tumor such as melanoma, head and neck, liver or kidney cancer. Specimen: CD4+ or CD8+ T cells sorted from blood, collected in a trial of the OX40 agonist ivuxolimab. Here the CDR3 is given as CASTRTDHEKLFF. Here is the DNA: TGTGCCAGCACCCGGACAGACCATGAAAAACTGTTTTTT.